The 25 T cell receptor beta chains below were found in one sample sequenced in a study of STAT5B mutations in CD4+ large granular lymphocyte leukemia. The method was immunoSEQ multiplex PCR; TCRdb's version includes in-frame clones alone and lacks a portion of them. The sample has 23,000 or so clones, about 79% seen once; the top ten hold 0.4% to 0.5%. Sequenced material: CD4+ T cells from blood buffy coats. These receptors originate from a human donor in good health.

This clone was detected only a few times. In DNA, the CDR3 is TGTGCCAGCAGCGGGAATAGCAATCAGCCCCAGCATTTT. Translated: CASSGNSNQPQHF. The genes are TRBV7-9 and TRBJ1-5, with D uncertain. The CDR3 spans 13 residues. Trimming shortened V by 5 bases and J by 0 bases, and 5 bases separated the two germline ends. Looked up from germline, CDR1 is SEHNR and CDR2 is FQNEAQ (reference sequence). Based on the CDR3 plus reference TRBV7-9 and TRBJ1-5, the full variable domain is DTGVSQNPRHKITKRGQNVTFRCDPISEHNRLYWYRQTLGQGPEFLTYFQNEAQLEKSRLLSDRFSAERPKGSFSTLEIQRTEQGDSAMYLCASSGNSNQPQHFGDGTRLSIL.

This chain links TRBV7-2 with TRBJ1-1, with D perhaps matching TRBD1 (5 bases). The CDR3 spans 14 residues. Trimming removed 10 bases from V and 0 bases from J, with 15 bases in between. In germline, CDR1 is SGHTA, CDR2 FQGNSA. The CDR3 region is CATGAAGVNTEAFF. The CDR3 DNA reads TGTGCCACCGGGGCCGCGGGGGTGAACACTGAAGCTTTCTTT. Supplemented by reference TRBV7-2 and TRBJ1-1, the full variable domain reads GAGVSQSPSNKVTEKGKDVELRCDPISGHTALYWYRQSLGQGLEFLIYFQGNSAPDKSGLPSDRFSAERTGGSVSTLTIQRTQQEDSAVYLCATGAAGVNTEAFFGQGTRLTVV.

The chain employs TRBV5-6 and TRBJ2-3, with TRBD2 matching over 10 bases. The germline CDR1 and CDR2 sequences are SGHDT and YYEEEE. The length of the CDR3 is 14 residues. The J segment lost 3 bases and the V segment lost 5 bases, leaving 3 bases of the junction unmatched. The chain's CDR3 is CASRRGLATDTQYF. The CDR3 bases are TGTGCCAGCAGACGGGGACTAGCGACAGATACGCAGTATTTT. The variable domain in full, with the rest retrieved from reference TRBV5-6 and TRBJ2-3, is DAGVTQSPTHLIKTRGQQVTLRCSPKSGHDTVSWYQQALGQGPQFIFQYYEEEERQRGNFPDRFSGHQFPNYSSELNVNALLLGDSALYLCASRRGLATDTQYFGPGTRLTVL.

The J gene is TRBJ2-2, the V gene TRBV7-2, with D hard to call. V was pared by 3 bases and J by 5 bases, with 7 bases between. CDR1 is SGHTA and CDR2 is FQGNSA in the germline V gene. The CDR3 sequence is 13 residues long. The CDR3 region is CASSFSITGELFF. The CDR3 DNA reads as TGTGCCAGCAGCTTCTCCATTACCGGGGAGCTGTTTTTT.

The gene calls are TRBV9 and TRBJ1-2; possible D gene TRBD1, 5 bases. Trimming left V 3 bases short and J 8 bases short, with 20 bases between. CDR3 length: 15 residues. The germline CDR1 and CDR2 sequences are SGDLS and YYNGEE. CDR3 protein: CASSAGGTVVSGYTF. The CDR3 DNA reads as TGTGCCAGCAGCGCCGGGGGGACGGTGGTTAGCGGCTACACCTTC.

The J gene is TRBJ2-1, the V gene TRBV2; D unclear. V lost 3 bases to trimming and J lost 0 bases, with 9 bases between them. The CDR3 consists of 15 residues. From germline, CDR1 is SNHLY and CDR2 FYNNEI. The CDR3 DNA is TGTGCCAGCAGTGACAGCGTCCGCTCCTACAATGAGCAGTTCTTC. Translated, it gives CASSDSVRSYNEQFF.

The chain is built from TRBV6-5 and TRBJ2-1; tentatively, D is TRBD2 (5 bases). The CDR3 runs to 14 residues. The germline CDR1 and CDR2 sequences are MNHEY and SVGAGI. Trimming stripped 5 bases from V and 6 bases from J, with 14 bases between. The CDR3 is CASSRPGMGNEQFF. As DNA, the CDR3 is TGTGCCAGCAGTCGTCCGGGAATGGGCAATGAGCAGTTCTTC.

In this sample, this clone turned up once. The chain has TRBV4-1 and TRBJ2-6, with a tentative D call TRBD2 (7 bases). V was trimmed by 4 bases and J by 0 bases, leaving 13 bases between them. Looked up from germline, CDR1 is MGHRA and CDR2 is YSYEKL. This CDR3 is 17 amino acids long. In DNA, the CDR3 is TGCGCCAGCAGCCCCGGGGGGCGGGACTCTGGGGCCAACGTCCTGACTTTC. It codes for CASSPGGRDSGANVLTF.

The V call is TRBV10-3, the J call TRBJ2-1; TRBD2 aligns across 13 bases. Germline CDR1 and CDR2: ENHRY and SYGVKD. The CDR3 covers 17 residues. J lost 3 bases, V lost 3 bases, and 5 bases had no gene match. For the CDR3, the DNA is TGTGCCATCAGTGAACGAGGACTAGCGGGGGACTACAATGAGCAGTTCTTC. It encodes CAISERGLAGDYNEQFF.

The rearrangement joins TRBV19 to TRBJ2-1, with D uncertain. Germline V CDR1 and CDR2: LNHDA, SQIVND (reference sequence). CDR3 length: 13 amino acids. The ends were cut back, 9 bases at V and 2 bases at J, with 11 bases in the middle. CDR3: CASAPTPYNEQFF. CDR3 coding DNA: TGTGCCAGCGCCCCCACTCCCTACAATGAGCAGTTCTTC.

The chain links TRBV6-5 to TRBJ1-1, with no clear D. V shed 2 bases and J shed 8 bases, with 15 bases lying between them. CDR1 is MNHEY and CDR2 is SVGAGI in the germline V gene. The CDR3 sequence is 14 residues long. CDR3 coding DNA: TGTGCCAGCAGTTACCCCTTCTCAGAAACCGAAGCTTTCTTT. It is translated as CASSYPFSETEAFF.

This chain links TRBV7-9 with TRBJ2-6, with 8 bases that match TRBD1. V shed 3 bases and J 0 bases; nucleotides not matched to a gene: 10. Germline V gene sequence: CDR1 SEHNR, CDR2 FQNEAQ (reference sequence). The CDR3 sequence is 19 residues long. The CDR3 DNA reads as TGTGCCAGCAGCTTCGGGACAGGCCAATACCCCTCTGGGGCCAACGTCCTGACTTTC. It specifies CASSFGTGQYPSGANVLTF.

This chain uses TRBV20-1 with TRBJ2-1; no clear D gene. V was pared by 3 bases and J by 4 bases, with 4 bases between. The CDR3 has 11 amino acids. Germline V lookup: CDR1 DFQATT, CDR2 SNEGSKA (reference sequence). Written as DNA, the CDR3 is TGCAGTGCTAGGTGGTACAATGAGCAGTTCTTC. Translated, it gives CSARWYNEQFF.

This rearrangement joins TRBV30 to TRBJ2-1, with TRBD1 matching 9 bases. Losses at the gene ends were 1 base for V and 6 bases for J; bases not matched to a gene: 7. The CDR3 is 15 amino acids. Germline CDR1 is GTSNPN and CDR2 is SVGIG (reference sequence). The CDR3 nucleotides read TGTGCCTGGAGTGGGGACGGACAGGGGCGCAATGAGCAGTTCTTC. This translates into CAWSGDGQGRNEQFF.

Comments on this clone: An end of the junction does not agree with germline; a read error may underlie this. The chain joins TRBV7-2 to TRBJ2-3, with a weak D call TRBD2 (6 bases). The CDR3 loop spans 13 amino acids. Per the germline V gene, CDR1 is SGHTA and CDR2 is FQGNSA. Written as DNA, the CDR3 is TGTGCCAGCAGCTTAGAAGTTACCGGGGAGGCCGATTTT. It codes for CASSLEVTGEADF.

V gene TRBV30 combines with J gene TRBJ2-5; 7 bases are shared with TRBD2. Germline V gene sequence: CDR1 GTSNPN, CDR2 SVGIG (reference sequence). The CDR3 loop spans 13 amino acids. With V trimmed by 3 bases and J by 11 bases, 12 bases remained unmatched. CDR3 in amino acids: CAWSPRGAGEQYF. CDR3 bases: TGTGCCTGGAGCCCCCGAGGGGCGGGAGAGCAGTACTTC.

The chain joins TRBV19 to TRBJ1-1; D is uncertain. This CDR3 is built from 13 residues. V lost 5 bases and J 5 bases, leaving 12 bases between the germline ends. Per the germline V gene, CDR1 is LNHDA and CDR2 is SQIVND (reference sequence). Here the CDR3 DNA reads TGTGCCAGTAGTGAGGTTTTTGAGACTGAAGCTTTCTTT. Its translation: CASSEVFETEAFF.

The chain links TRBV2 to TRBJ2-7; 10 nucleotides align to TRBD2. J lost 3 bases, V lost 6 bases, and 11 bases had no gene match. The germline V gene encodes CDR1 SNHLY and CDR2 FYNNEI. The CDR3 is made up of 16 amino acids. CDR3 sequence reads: CASRKETSGLGYEQYF. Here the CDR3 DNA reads TGTGCCAGCAGGAAGGAGACTAGCGGGTTAGGCTACGAGCAGTACTTC.

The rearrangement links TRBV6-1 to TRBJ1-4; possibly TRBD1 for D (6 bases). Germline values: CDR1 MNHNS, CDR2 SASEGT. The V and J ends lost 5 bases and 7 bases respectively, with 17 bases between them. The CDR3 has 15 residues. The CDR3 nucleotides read TGTGCCAGCAGTCCGCCCCCGCAGGGGAGTGAAAAACTGTTTTTT. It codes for CASSPPPQGSEKLFF.

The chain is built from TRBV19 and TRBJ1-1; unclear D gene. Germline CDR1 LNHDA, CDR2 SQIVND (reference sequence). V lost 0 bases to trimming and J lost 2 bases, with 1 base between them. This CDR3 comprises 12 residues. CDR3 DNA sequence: TGTGCCAGTAGTATAGACAACACTGAAGCTTTCTTT. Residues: CASSIDNTEAFF.

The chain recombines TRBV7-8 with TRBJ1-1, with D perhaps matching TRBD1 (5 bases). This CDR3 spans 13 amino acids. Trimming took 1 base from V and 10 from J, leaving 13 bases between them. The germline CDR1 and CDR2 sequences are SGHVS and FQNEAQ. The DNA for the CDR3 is TGTGCCAGCAGCTTAGAGGCGGGGACGGGAGCTTTCTTT. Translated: CASSLEAGTGAFF. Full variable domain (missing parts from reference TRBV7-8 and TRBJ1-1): GAGVSQSPRYKVAKRGQDVALRCDPISGHVSLFWYQQALGQGPEFLTYFQNEAQLDKSGLPSDRFFAERPEGSVSTLKIQRTQQEDSAVYLCASSLEAGTGAFFGQGTRLTVV.

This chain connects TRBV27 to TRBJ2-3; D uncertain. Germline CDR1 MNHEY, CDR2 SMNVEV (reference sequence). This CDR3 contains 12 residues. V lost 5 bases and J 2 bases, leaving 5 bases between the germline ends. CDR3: CASSRYTDTQYF. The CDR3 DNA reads TGTGCCAGCAGTAGATACACAGATACGCAGTATTTT.

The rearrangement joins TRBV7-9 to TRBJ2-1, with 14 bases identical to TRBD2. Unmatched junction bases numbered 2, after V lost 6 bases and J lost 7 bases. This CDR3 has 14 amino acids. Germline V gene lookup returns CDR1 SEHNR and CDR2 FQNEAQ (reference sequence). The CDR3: CASSRLAGGNEQFF. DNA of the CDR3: TGTGCCAGCAGTCGACTAGCGGGGGGGAATGAGCAGTTCTTC.

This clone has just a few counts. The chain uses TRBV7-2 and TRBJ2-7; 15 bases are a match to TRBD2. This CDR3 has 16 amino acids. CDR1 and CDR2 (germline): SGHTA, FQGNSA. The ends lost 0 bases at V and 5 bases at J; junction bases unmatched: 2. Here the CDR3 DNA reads TGTGCCAGCAGCTTAGCGGGGACTAGCGGGAGGAACGAGCAGTACTTC. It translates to CASSLAGTSGRNEQYF.

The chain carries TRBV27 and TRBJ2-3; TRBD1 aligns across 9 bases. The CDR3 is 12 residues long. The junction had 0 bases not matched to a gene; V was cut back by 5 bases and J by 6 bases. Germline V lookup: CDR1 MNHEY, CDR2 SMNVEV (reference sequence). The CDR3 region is CASSGQGDTQYF. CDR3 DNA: TGTGCCAGCAGTGGACAGGGGGATACGCAGTATTTT.